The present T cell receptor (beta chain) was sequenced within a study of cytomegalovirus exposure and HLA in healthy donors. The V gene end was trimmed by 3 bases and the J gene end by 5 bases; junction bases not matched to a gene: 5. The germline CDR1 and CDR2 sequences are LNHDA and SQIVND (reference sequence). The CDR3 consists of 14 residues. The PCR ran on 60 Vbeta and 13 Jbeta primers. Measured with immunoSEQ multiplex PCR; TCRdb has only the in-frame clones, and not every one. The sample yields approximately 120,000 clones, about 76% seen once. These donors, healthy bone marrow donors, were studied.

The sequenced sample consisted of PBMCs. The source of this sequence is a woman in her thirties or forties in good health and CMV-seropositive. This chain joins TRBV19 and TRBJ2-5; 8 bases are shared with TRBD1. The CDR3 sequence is CASSITRDRETQYF. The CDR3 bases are TGTGCCAGTAGTATCACCCGGGACAGGGAGACCCAGTACTTC.